Only a few counts were recorded for the clone carrying this T cell receptor (beta chain). Its target is not known. As the method for making TCR beta libraries, quantitative 5'-RACE with molecular barcodes was used. MiXCR was run by TCRdb on the 5' RACE reads, yielding one entry per CDR3 protein. Among around 390,000 distinct CDR3 sequences listed, under 25% were seen once. The sample originates from a study of CD8 T cells in ankylosing spondylitis. Germline CDR1 is LNHDA and CDR2 is SQIVND (reference sequence). V dropped 4 bases and J dropped 11; count of bases not matched to a gene: 7. This CDR3 has 12 amino acids. Study-wide results and caveats: Within ankylosing spondylitis blood, a TCR beta motif made up of roughly eight highly homologous variants appeared to be characteristic. In reactive arthritis synovial fluid and blood, some motif variants had been reported before.

The sequenced sample consisted of blood, either unsorted or a sorted T cell fraction (not recorded which). The clonotype was recovered from a male donor with ankylosing spondylitis. The chain combines TRBV19 with TRBJ1-1, with TRBD1 matching over 7 bases. The CDR3 loop reads CASSNNRGSAFF. The CDR3 region has the DNA TGTGCCAGTAGTAATAACAGGGGATCGGCTTTCTTT.